Each of the 23 T cell receptor beta chains below was sequenced from the same sample in a study of cytomegalovirus exposure and HLA in healthy donors. The primer mix had 60 Vbeta and 13 Jbeta primers. TCRdb keeps only in-frame clones here, not all; method: immunoSEQ multiplex PCR. This table has roughly 100,000 clones, about 12% appearing once. The sequenced material came from PBMCs. The receptors stem from a man in his forties in good health and CMV-seropositive.

V usage is TRBV4-2 and J usage is TRBJ2-7; 7 bases map to TRBD2. With 1 base clipped from V and 4 bases from J, the junction kept 16 bases outside the gene matches. This CDR3 is built from 18 residues. Germline loops: CDR1 LGHNA, CDR2 YNFKEQ. The CDR3 DNA reads as TGTGCCAGCAGCCAAGGCTCCTGGGGTGGTGGGAGGGCTTACGAGCAGTACTTC. Translated, it gives CASSQGSWGGGRAYEQYF.

This clone was observed a handful of times. V usage is TRBV1 and J usage is TRBJ2-3; the D segment call TRBD2 is taken from the table without a DNA check. TRBV1 is labeled a pseudogene. CDR3 size: 18 residues. This CDR3 is CTSSQEFFVVPSTDTQYF. For the CDR3, the DNA is TGCACCAGCAGCCAAGAATTTTTCGTTGTTCCGAGCACAGATACGCAGTATTTT.

The chain recombines TRBV11-2 with TRBJ1-1; D is unclear. Germline loops: CDR1 SGHAT, CDR2 FQNNGV. V was trimmed by 5 bases and J by 5 bases, leaving 12 bases between them. The CDR3 length is 13 residues. The CDR3 here is CASSLLIGTEAFF. The CDR3 DNA reads as TGTGCCAGCAGCCTTCTAATCGGGACTGAAGCTTTCTTT.

This rearrangement joins TRBV11-2 to TRBJ2-7; 8 bases line up with TRBD1. CDR3 length: 15 amino acids. Germline CDR1 reads SGHAT; CDR2 reads FQNNGV. With V trimmed by 5 bases and J by 3 bases, 9 bases remained unmatched. The chain's CDR3 is CASSNFGQGGYEQYF. CDR3 nucleotide sequence: TGTGCCAGCAGCAACTTCGGACAGGGAGGCTACGAGCAGTACTTC. Supplemented by reference TRBV11-2 and TRBJ2-7, the full variable domain reads EAGVAQSPRYKIIEKRQSVAFWCNPISGHATLYWYQQILGQGPKLLIQFQNNGVVDDSQLPKDRFSAERLKGVDSTLKIQPAKLEDSAVYLCASSNFGQGGYEQYFGPGTRLTVT.

This clone was recorded a few times. This chain uses TRBV2 with TRBJ2-1; possible D gene TRBD1, 5 bases. V shed 1 base and J shed 0 bases, with 7 bases lying between them. The CDR3 is 15 amino acids. The germline gives CDR1 SNHLY, CDR2 FYNNEI. Here the CDR3 reads CASSEGQSSYNEQFF. In DNA form, the CDR3 reads TGTGCCAGCAGTGAAGGACAGAGCTCCTACAATGAGCAGTTCTTC.

This clone was detected a few times. J is TRBJ1-2 and V is TRBV6-5; the D is unclear. The CDR3 covers 13 residues. V was clipped by 6 bases and J by 4 bases, with 12 bases between them. CDR1 is MNHEY, CDR2 SVGAGI, per germline. The CDR3 sequence is CASRRTEGYGYTF. CDR3 sequence (DNA): TGTGCCAGCAGACGGACGGAGGGCTATGGCTACACCTTC.

This clone occurred a few times. The CDR3 region is CASTQGSYNEQFF. The DNA of the CDR3 is TGTGCCAGCACCCAGGGCTCCTACAATGAGCAGTTCTTC. The chain has TRBV25-1 and TRBJ2-1, with a weak D call TRBD1 (5 bases). From germline, CDR1 is MGHDK and CDR2 SYGVNS. The CDR3 consists of 13 residues. Trimming stripped 7 bases from V and 0 bases from J, with 7 bases between. The full variable domain, with the rest looked up from reference TRBV25-1 and TRBJ2-1, is EADIYQTPRYLVIGTGKKITLECSQTMGHDKMYWYQQDPGMELHLIHYSYGVNSTEKGDLSSESTVSRIRTEHFPLTLESARPSHTSQYLCASTQGSYNEQFFGPGTRLTVL.

This clone was seen more than once but under ten times. This rearrangement joins TRBV7-6 to TRBJ2-6; TRBD2 is a possible D gene (5 bases). The CDR3 totals 18 residues. The V gene lost 1 base and the J gene lost 0 bases, with 13 bases spanning the gap. Germline V gives CDR1 SGHVS, CDR2 FNYEAQ. CDR3 amino acids: CASSLGAGGTSGANVLTF. The CDR3 coding sequence is TGTGCCAGCAGCTTAGGAGCAGGAGGAACCTCTGGGGCCAACGTCCTGACTTTC.

The V call is TRBV11-2, the J call TRBJ2-2; maybe TRBD2 (5 bases). The V end lost 1 base, the J end lost 7 bases, and 10 bases lay between the germline ends. The CDR3 totals 14 residues. Per germline, CDR1 SGHAT and CDR2 FQNNGV. The CDR3 DNA reads as TGTGCCAGCAGCTTAGGTTCGGGATTCGGGGAGCTGTTTTTT. Residues: CASSLGSGFGELFF.

The chain combines TRBV5-6 with TRBJ2-7, with 7 bases that match TRBD2. The junction had 3 bases not matched to a gene; V was cut back by 0 bases and J by 3 bases. The CDR3 is 14 amino acids. The germline V gene has CDR1 SGHDT and CDR2 YYEEEE. CDR3 residues: CASSLGTSDYEQYF. Written as DNA, the CDR3 is TGTGCCAGCAGCTTGGGCACTAGCGACTACGAGCAGTACTTC.

The rearrangement links TRBV7-3 to TRBJ2-7; a possible D gene is TRBD2 (6 bases). V was trimmed by 3 bases and J by 5 bases, leaving 11 bases between them. Germline-derived CDR1 and CDR2 are SGHTA and FQGTGA. CDR3 size: 13 residues. The CDR3 spells CASSLGGSHEQYF. The CDR3 DNA sequence: TGTGCCAGCAGCTTGGGGGGTAGCCACGAGCAGTACTTC.

The sample holds a few counts of this clone. This chain links TRBV30 with TRBJ1-2; maybe TRBD1 (6 bases). The CDR3 totals 13 residues. CDR1 GTSNPN and CDR2 SVGIG come from the germline V gene (reference sequence). Trimming took off 8 bases at V and 4 bases at J, with 17 bases between the two ends. The CDR3, as DNA: TGTGCCCGTTGGACAGCCAGTGGCTATGGCTACACCTTC. Amino acid sequence: CARWTASGYGYTF.

This rearrangement joins TRBV6-1 to TRBJ2-3; 10 bases agree with TRBD2. The CDR3 runs 16 residues. Germline values: CDR1 MNHNS, CDR2 SASEGT. The V and J ends lost 2 bases and 4 bases, in that order; junction bases with no gene match: 6. DNA for the CDR3: TGTGCCAGCAGTGAATGGCGGACTAGCGGCCCAGATACGCAGTATTTT. As protein: CASSEWRTSGPDTQYF.

This clone was detected a few times. V gene TRBV7-9 combines with J gene TRBJ1-2; D is perhaps TRBD1 (5 bases). The CDR3 loop spans 15 amino acids. The germline V and J ends were trimmed by 6 bases and 4 bases, with 18 bases remaining between them. Per germline, CDR1 SEHNR and CDR2 FQNEAQ (reference sequence). CDR3 sequence reads: CASSQRQILGYGYTF. The CDR3 coding sequence is TGTGCCAGCAGTCAGCGACAGATTCTCGGCTATGGCTACACCTTC.

This clone has more than one count but fewer than ten. The chain has TRBV30 and TRBJ2-1, with 9 nucleotides matching TRBD1. Germline CDR1 and CDR2: GTSNPN and SVGIG (reference sequence). The V gene end was trimmed by 0 bases and the J gene end by 7 bases; junction bases not matched to a gene: 13. This CDR3 comprises 17 residues. CDR3 amino acids: CAWSVRGLGTGLNEQFF. CDR3 in DNA: TGTGCCTGGAGTGTAAGGGGCCTCGGGACAGGGTTGAATGAGCAGTTCTTC.

The sample holds a few counts of this clone. The chain combines TRBV10-3 with TRBJ1-1; 7 positions agree with TRBD1. This CDR3 contains 14 residues. Trimming removed 2 bases from V and 4 bases from J; junction bases left unmatched: 4. Germline CDR1 is ENHRY and CDR2 is SYGVKD. The CDR3 is CAISEQQGSTEAFF. CDR3 DNA: TGTGCCATCAGTGAGCAACAGGGGAGCACTGAAGCTTTCTTT.

The chain has TRBV5-1 and TRBJ1-1, with D possibly matching TRBD1 (5 bases). The V and J ends lost 4 bases and 0 bases respectively, with 10 bases between them. The germline gives CDR1 SGHRS, CDR2 YFSETQ. This CDR3 contains 14 residues. CDR3 sequence reads: CASSQDILNTEAFF. The CDR3, as DNA: TGCGCCAGCAGCCAGGACATTCTGAACACTGAAGCTTTCTTT.

The rearrangement uses TRBV19 and TRBJ2-1; TRBD2 matches at 14 bases. The trim removed 5 bases at V and 7 bases at J, leaving 16 bases unmatched. CDR1 and CDR2 from the germline V gene are LNHDA and SQIVND (reference sequence). The CDR3 spans 19 residues. The CDR3 is CASSRLAGGLVGLKNEQFF. The CDR3 DNA reads TGTGCCAGTAGTCGACTAGCGGGAGGGCTGGTCGGGTTAAAGAATGAGCAGTTCTTC.

The chain links TRBV10-1 to TRBJ2-1, with a possible D match to TRBD2 (5 bases). V was cut by 6 bases and J by 3 bases, with 15 bases left in between. Germline V gene sequence: CDR1 WNHNN, CDR2 SYGVQD (reference sequence). The CDR3 extends over 15 amino acids. The chain's CDR3 is CASSQGRAFYNEQFF. Here the CDR3 DNA reads TGCGCCAGCAGCCAAGGGCGGGCTTTCTACAATGAGCAGTTCTTC.

The chain joins TRBV5-5 to TRBJ1-5, with TRBD1 matching 9 bases. The V gene end was trimmed by 0 bases and the J gene end by 4 bases; junction bases not matched to a gene: 5. Germline loops: CDR1 SGHKS, CDR2 YYEKEE (reference sequence). The CDR3 spans 16 residues. CDR3 sequence reads: CASSLDVGTGNQPQHF. The CDR3 DNA reads as TGTGCCAGCAGCTTGGATGTGGGGACAGGGAATCAGCCCCAGCATTTT.

This clone occurred a few times. The J gene is TRBJ2-5, the V gene TRBV14, with D tentatively TRBD2 (6 bases). There are 15 residues in the CDR3. The V end was cut by 0 bases, the J end by 2 bases, with 10 bases between. Germline V gives CDR1 SGHDN, CDR2 FVKESK. CDR3 in DNA: TGTGCCAGCAGCCAAGAAGGGGACTGGCAAGAGACCCAGTACTTC. Amino acid sequence: CASSQEGDWQETQYF.

About this clone: Because it lacks the conserved phenylalanine or tryptophan at the end, this CDR3 is likely a read error. The V and J genes are TRBV5-1 and TRBJ1-2; 9 positions agree with TRBD1. Germline-derived CDR1 and CDR2 are SGHRS and YFSETQ. There are 17 residues in the CDR3. With 0 bases clipped from V and 4 bases from J, the junction kept 10 bases outside the gene matches. The CDR3 DNA sequence: TGCGCCAGCAGCTTGGCAGGGACAGGGCCGTCCCTCTATGGCTACACCGTC. Amino acid sequence: CASSLAGTGPSLYGYTV.

The sample holds a few counts of this clone. The chain links TRBV20-1 to TRBJ2-5; D unclear. Germline V gives CDR1 DFQATT, CDR2 SNEGSKA (reference sequence). V shed 6 bases and J shed 7 bases, with 12 bases lying between them. This CDR3 has 11 amino acids. CDR3 in amino acids: CSATQRGTQYF. The CDR3 nucleotides are TGCAGTGCCACCCAACGCGGGACCCAGTACTTC.